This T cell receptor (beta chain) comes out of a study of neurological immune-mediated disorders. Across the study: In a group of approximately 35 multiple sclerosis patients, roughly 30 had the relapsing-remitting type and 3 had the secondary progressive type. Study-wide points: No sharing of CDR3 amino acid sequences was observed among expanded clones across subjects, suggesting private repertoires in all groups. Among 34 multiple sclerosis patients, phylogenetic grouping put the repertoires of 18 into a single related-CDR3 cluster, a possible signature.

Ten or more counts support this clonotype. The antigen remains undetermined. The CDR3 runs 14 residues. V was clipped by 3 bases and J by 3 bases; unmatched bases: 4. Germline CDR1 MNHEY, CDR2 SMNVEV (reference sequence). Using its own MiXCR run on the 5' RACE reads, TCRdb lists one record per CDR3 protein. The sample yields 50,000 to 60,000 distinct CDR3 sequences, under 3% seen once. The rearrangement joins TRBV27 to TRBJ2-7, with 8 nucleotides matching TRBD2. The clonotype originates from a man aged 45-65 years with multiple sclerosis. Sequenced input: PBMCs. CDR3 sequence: CASSLSGGNYEQYF. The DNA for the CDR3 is TGTGCCAGCAGTTTGAGCGGGGGAAACTACGAGCAGTACTTC.